Below are 21 T cell receptor beta chains sequenced from a single sample in a study of blood T cells in healthy people across ages. Next came a second PCR, run for about 6 to 12 cycles, which used a sample-barcoded 5' primer along with a J-beta primer mix. TCRdb reanalysed the 5' RACE reads using MiXCR and keeps one entry per CDR3 protein. The data hold 1.5 million or so distinct CDR3 sequences, with less than 45% observed a single time. The specimen sequenced was blood. All receptors derive from a woman aged 18 to 35 in good health.

The chain combines TRBV3-1 with TRBJ2-1; 9 bases fit TRBD1. Unmatched junction bases numbered 17, after V lost 5 bases and J lost 9 bases. The germline CDR1 and CDR2 sequences are LGHDT and YNNKEL (reference sequence). CDR3 length: 17 amino acids. The CDR3 DNA reads TGTGCCAGCAGCGACCATACAGGGGGCGGTATGAGGGGTGAGCAGTTCTTC. Its protein product is CASSDHTGGGMRGEQFF.

The chain employs TRBV27 and TRBJ1-5; D remains unclear. Germline values: CDR1 MNHEY, CDR2 SMNVEV (reference sequence). Deletions cut 0 bases from V and 0 bases from J, with 12 bases between. The length of the CDR3 is 17 residues. The CDR3 sequence is CASSLSWQSHSNQPQHF. The DNA of the CDR3 is TGTGCCAGCAGTTTATCTTGGCAGAGCCATAGCAATCAGCCCCAGCATTTT.

This clonotype was detected only a few times. V gene TRBV11-2 combines with J gene TRBJ2-1; D is ambiguous. This CDR3 has 14 amino acids. Per germline, CDR1 SGHAT and CDR2 FQNNGV. V was clipped by 6 bases and J by 0 bases, with 9 bases between them. CDR3 bases: TGTGCCAGCAGGCTCGCTAACTCCTACAATGAGCAGTTCTTC. As protein: CASRLANSYNEQFF.

In this sample, this clonotype turned up a few times. The rearrangement joins TRBV4-1 to TRBJ2-3; D is unresolved. CDR3 length equals 16 residues. V lost 2 bases, J lost 5 bases, and 17 bases lay in between. In germline, CDR1 is MGHRA, CDR2 YSYEKL. The DNA of the CDR3 is TGCGCCAGCAGCCAACACCAGAGGCTAGGCGGAGATACGCAGTATTTT. Its protein is CASSQHQRLGGDTQYF.

With regard to this clonotype: An end of the junction differs from the germline gene, which may be a read error. CDR3 DNA sequence: TGTGCTAGCAGCCCCATTCTACTGACAGGGCCCAACGAGCAGTACTTC. Its protein is CASSPILLTGPNEQYF. The chain employs TRBV7-7 and TRBJ2-7; 7 bases are shared with TRBD1. The germline V gene encodes CDR1 SSHAT and CDR2 FNYEAQ (reference sequence). The CDR3 is made up of 16 amino acids.

The chain joins TRBV4-3 to TRBJ2-1; 7 positions agree with TRBD2. The DNA end lines up better with TRBJ2-7; the J call may be wrong. The CDR3 extends over 18 amino acids. Germline loops: CDR1 LGHNA, CDR2 YSLEER. Here the CDR3 reads CASSPYSHRGDSYNEQYF. Here the CDR3 DNA reads TGCGCCAGCAGCCCCTATTCGCATCGGGGGGACTCCTACAATGAGCAGTACTTC.

CDR3 region: CASSMGPHGMEQYF. CDR3 nucleotide sequence: TGTGCCAGCAGTATGGGACCACATGGAATGGAGCAGTACTTC. V usage is TRBV12-3 or TRBV12-4 and J usage is TRBJ2-5, with D perhaps assigned TRBD1 or TRBD2 (5 bases each). V lost 5 bases and J lost 11, with 21 bases in between. This CDR3 has 14 amino acids.

With respect to this clonotype: A much larger clone is a single base away; this may be a read error. The rearrangement uses TRBV6-8 and TRBJ2-5, with TRBD2 matching over 7 bases. This CDR3 spans 16 amino acids. Trimming at V came to 2 bases and at J to 11 bases, leaving 17 bases not matched to a gene. CDR1 MNHGY and CDR2 SAAAGT come from the germline V gene. In DNA form, the CDR3 reads TGTGCCAGCAGTTACGTCGCGGGAGAAAGCTACAATGAGCAGTACTTC. As protein: CASSYVAGESYNEQYF.

This clonotype was detected a few times. The rearrangement uses TRBV12-3 or TRBV12-4 and TRBJ2-6; TRBD1 aligns across 10 bases. This CDR3 is 19 amino acids long. The J segment lost 1 base and the V segment lost 5 bases, leaving 11 bases of the junction unmatched. The CDR3 coding sequence is TGTGCCAGCAGTCTGGGGACAGGGGAGCCCTTATCTGGGGCCAACGTCCTGACTTTC. This sequence encodes CASSLGTGEPLSGANVLTF.

This chain connects TRBV7-2 to TRBJ2-1; D could derive from TRBD1 or TRBD2 (5 bases each). The CDR3 extends over 17 amino acids. CDR1 is SGHTA, CDR2 FQGNSA, per germline. V lost 5 bases and J 4 bases, leaving 21 bases between the germline ends. DNA of the CDR3: TGTGCCAGCAGCGATGGGGACGCTTTAGCTGGTTACAATGAGCAGTTCTTC. Amino acids: CASSDGDALAGYNEQFF. The entire variable domain, with the rest obtained from reference TRBV7-2 and TRBJ2-1, is as follows: GAGVSQSPSNKVTEKGKDVELRCDPISGHTALYWYRQSLGQGLEFLIYFQGNSAPDKSGLPSDRFSAERTGGSVSTLTIQRTQQEDSAVYLCASSDGDALAGYNEQFFGPGTRLTVL.

CDR3 coding DNA: TGCGCCAGCAGCTTGGAAAGGGGGGATGGCTACACCTTC. It translates to CASSLERGDGYTF. The rearrangement uses TRBV5-1 and TRBJ1-2; D perhaps matches TRBD1 (6 bases). CDR3 length equals 13 residues. Germline-derived CDR1 and CDR2 are SGHRS and YFSETQ. Trimming left V 0 bases short and J 6 bases short, with 9 bases between.

This chain links TRBV4-1 with TRBJ2-3; 7 nucleotides align to TRBD1. Per the germline V gene, CDR1 is MGHRA and CDR2 is YSYEKL. The trim removed 3 bases at V and 2 bases at J, leaving 5 bases unmatched. The CDR3 is 15 residues long. CDR3 loop: CASSQRQGNTDTQYF. In DNA, the CDR3 is TGCGCCAGCAGCCAGCGACAGGGCAACACAGATACGCAGTATTTT.

The rearrangement uses TRBV12-3 or TRBV12-4 and TRBJ2-5; 7 nucleotides agree with TRBD1. The end of the DNA is better explained by TRBJ2-7, so the J call may be wrong. The CDR3 extends over 13 amino acids. Here the CDR3 DNA reads TGTGCCAGCAGTCTCACAGGGGCCAACGAGCAGTACTTC. Its protein is CASSLTGANEQYF.

The chain is built from TRBV7-9 and TRBJ2-7; no clear D. CDR1 and CDR2 (germline): SEHNR, FQNEAQ (reference sequence). This CDR3 region has 14 residues. V lost 5 bases, J lost 0 bases, and 11 bases lay in between. Written as DNA, the CDR3 is TGTGCCAGCAGCCACACAGCCCGCTCCTACGAGCAGTACTTC. This sequence encodes CASSHTARSYEQYF.

This clonotype was picked up a small number of times. The chain joins TRBV12-3 or TRBV12-4 to TRBJ2-2; D gene ambiguous. The V gene lost 8 bases and the J gene lost 6 bases, with 10 bases spanning the gap. The CDR3 extends over 12 amino acids. The CDR3 protein is CASVFAAGELFF. In nucleotides, the CDR3 is TGTGCCAGCGTATTCGCGGCCGGGGAGCTGTTTTTT.

The rearrangement uses TRBV20-1 and TRBJ2-7; unclear D gene. The CDR3 sequence is 11 residues long. The V end lost 2 bases, the J end lost 7 bases, and 9 bases lay between the germline ends. Germline V lookup: CDR1 DFQATT, CDR2 SNEGSKA (reference sequence). This CDR3 reads CSARRLAEQYF. The CDR3 coding sequence is TGCAGTGCTAGAAGGTTGGCTGAGCAGTACTTC.

V and J are TRBV12-3 or TRBV12-4 and TRBJ2-7; no firm D call. V lost 6 bases, J lost 3 bases, and 12 bases lay in between. The CDR3 has 13 amino acids. The CDR3 DNA sequence: TGTGCCAGCAGGCTAGGGTCGGACTACGAGCAGTACTTC. Translated: CASRLGSDYEQYF.

A few counts support this clonotype. V usage is TRBV12-3 or TRBV12-4 and J usage is TRBJ1-4; tentative D call: TRBD1 (5 bases). The length of the CDR3 is 14 residues. The ends were cut back, 1 base at V and 8 bases at J, with 11 bases in the middle. CDR3 loop: CASSLGGAGEKLFF. For the CDR3, the DNA is TGTGCCAGCAGTTTAGGAGGGGCCGGGGAAAAACTGTTTTTT.

The chain combines TRBV4-2 with TRBJ2-1, with TRBD2 matching over 10 bases. From germline, CDR1 is LGHNA and CDR2 YNFKEQ. This CDR3 has 17 amino acids. With V trimmed by 0 bases and J by 7 bases, 9 bases remained unmatched. CDR3 protein: CASSQDIASGRGNEQFF. CDR3 in DNA: TGTGCCAGCAGCCAAGATATAGCTAGCGGGAGAGGGAATGAGCAGTTCTTC.

This clonotype occurred a few times. The chain couples TRBV20-1 to TRBJ2-5, with 15 positions matching TRBD2. CDR3 length: 15 amino acids. Germline V gene data show CDR1 as DFQATT and CDR2 as SNEGSKA (reference sequence). V was pared by 6 bases and J by 5 bases, with 7 bases of the junction left unmatched. The CDR3 region is CSAGLAGGVRETQYF. Here the CDR3 DNA reads TGCAGTGCAGGACTAGCGGGGGGGGTCCGGGAGACCCAGTACTTC.

This chain uses TRBV20-1 with TRBJ2-1; possibly TRBD1 for D (5 bases). V lost 0 bases and J lost 9, with 24 bases in between. The CDR3 spans 17 residues. CDR1 DFQATT and CDR2 SNEGSKA come from the germline V gene (reference sequence). This CDR3 reads CSARERRKGILVREQFF. In DNA form, the CDR3 reads TGCAGTGCTAGAGAACGGAGAAAGGGGATATTAGTACGTGAGCAGTTCTTC.